Listed below are T cell receptor beta chains from one sample, sequenced in a study of beta chain features in type 1 diabetes. TCRdb's copy holds only in-frame clones and misses some; the assay was immunoSEQ multiplex PCR. The sample lists about 260,000 clones; over 65% were seen once. Sequenced sample: naive CD4+ T cells from blood. Receptor source: a man in his thirties or forties in good health. Both conserved end residues are part of each CDR3. A D gene is named only where the DNA matches it firmly. Clone size is stated in some rows and not others, as once, few, many or a class when expanded.

d_call cdr3_length j_call v_call clone_size cdr3_aa cdr3_nt
NA 14 TRBJ2-1 TRBV15 NA CATSRGYGTLEQFF TGTGCCACCAGCAGAGGCTACGGGACTCTTGAGCAGTTCTTC
NA 14 TRBJ1-1 TRBV27 NA CASRVIGANTEAFF TGTGCCAGCAGAGTTATAGGGGCGAACACTGAAGCTTTCTTT
TRBD1 13 TRBJ2-7 TRBV11-2 NA CASSPQGDYEQYF TGTGCCAGCAGCCCTCAGGGGGACTACGAGCAGTACTTC
NA 13 TRBJ2-1 TRBV18 NA CASSPWASDEQFF TGTGCCAGCTCACCATGGGCTAGCGATGAGCAGTTCTTC
NA 14 TRBJ1-1 TRBV29-1 NA CSVAAVYMNTEAFF TGCAGCGTTGCGGCAGTTTATATGAACACTGAAGCTTTCTTT
NA 12 TRBJ2-3 TRBV10-3 NA CAISGGQDTQYF TGTGCCATCAGTGGCGGCCAGGATACGCAGTATTTT
NA 14 TRBJ1-6 TRBV30 once CAWNLGQTNSPLHF TGTGCCTGGAACTTAGGACAGACTAATTCACCCCTCCACTTT
TRBD2 14 TRBJ2-5 TRBV5-1 NA CASSSIRGGETQYF TGCGCCAGCAGCTCGATTCGGGGGGGAGAGACCCAGTACTTC
TRBD2 17 TRBJ2-5 TRBV9 few CASSVGEGGTYQETQYF TGTGCCAGCAGCGTAGGGGAGGGAGGGACGTATCAAGAGACCCAGTACTTC
NA 15 TRBJ2-6 TRBV14 NA CASSSTLRWANVLTF TGTGCCAGCAGTTCGACCCTGAGGTGGGCCAACGTCCTGACTTTC
NA 15 TRBJ2-7 TRBV15 once CATSRDREGSYEQYF TGTGCCACCAGCAGAGACAGGGAAGGATCCTACGAGCAGTACTTC
TRBD2 15 TRBJ2-1 TRBV10-3 NA CAISERAGVYNEQFF TGTGCCATCAGTGAACGAGCGGGGGTCTACAATGAGCAGTTCTTC
TRBD1 11 TRBJ2-7 TRBV10-3 NA CAISDRVEQYF TGTGCCATCAGCGACAGGGTCGAGCAGTACTTC
NA 14 TRBJ2-1 TRBV7-2 NA CASSLIPGYNEQFF TGTGCCAGCAGCTTAATTCCGGGTTACAATGAGCAGTTCTTC
NA 15 TRBJ2-7 TRBV7-2 NA CASSLGALPLDEQYF TGTGCCAGCAGCTTAGGAGCCCTCCCTCTGGATGAGCAGTACTTC
NA 12 TRBJ1-4 TRBV30 once CAWSGQSEKLFF TGTGCCTGGAGCGGACAGAGCGAAAAACTGTTTTTT
NA 14 TRBJ2-7 TRBV16 NA CASSQTDPKYEQYF TGTGCCAGCAGCCAAACCGATCCTAAATACGAGCAGTACTTC
NA 14 TRBJ2-7 TRBV5-1 few CASSLAPGELEQYF TGCGCCAGCAGCTTGGCCCCGGGGGAGTTGGAGCAGTACTTC
NA 13 TRBJ2-7 TRBV7-2 NA CASSPTASYEQYF TGTGCCAGCAGTCCGACTGCTTCCTACGAGCAGTACTTC
TRBD1 13 TRBJ1-5 TRBV29-1 NA CSVGGTGAQPQHF TGCAGCGTTGGGGGAACAGGGGCCCAGCCCCAGCATTTT